One sample yielded the 10 T cell receptor beta chains listed below, sequenced in a study of regulatory T cells in long-lasting Graves disease. Library construction for TCR beta used iRepertoire HTBI primers and Arm-PCR of CDR3 regions. A single record per CDR3 protein comes from TCRdb applying MiXCR to the multiplex PCR reads. The table includes fewer than 350,000 distinct CDR3 sequences, over 15% detected once. Time point specified: newly diagnosed GD, antithyroid drugs for less than 3 months. Preparation of the TCR library used RNA extracted from PBMCs. Specimen: peripheral blood mononuclear cells (PBMCs), collected at new diagnosis, from a patient treated with antithyroid drugs. All receptors derive from a female donor with Graves disease.

At least ten counts were recorded for this clonotype. The chain links TRBV12-3 or TRBV12-4 to TRBJ2-1; D might be TRBD2 (5 bases). This CDR3 is 16 amino acids long. Trimming left V 3 bases short and J 10 bases short, with 22 bases between. CDR3 region: CASSLLGGGPGGEQFF. The DNA for the CDR3 is TGTGCCAGCAGTTTGTTGGGTGGCGGGCCGGGCGGGGAGCAGTTCTTC.

This clonotype was observed once. The chain employs TRBV5-5 and TRBJ2-3, with D perhaps matching TRBD1 or TRBD2 (5 bases each). Germline assignment: CDR1 SGHKS and CDR2 YYEKEE (reference sequence). CDR3 length equals 15 residues. Trimming cost V 0 bases and J 3 bases, with 11 bases left between them. The CDR3 nucleotides are TGTGCCAGCAGCTTGGCCCCCAGGGAGACAGATACGCAGTATTTT. Protein: CASSLAPRETDTQYF.

This clonotype was detected a few times. The junction departs from germline at one end; a sequencing error may be responsible. The rearrangement links TRBV11-2 to TRBJ2-1, with no clear D. Germline V CDR1 and CDR2: SGHAT, FQNNGV. The CDR3 has 17 amino acids. In DNA, the CDR3 is TGCGCCAGCAGCTTAGAGCCGAACTTCCGAAGCCTCAATGAGCAGTTCTTC. The encoded protein is CASSLEPNFRSLNEQFF.

This clonotype was recorded at least ten times. The chain is built from TRBV6-2 or TRBV6-3 and TRBJ2-3, with D uncertain. This CDR3 has 15 amino acids. Germline CDR1 reads MNHEY; CDR2 reads SVGEGT. The V end was cut by 6 bases, the J end by 1 base, with 14 bases between. DNA for the CDR3: TGTGCCAGCAGCCTACTGATAGGAGGCACAGATACGCAGTATTTT. It specifies CASSLLIGGTDTQYF.

This clonotype was recorded many times. The chain has TRBV6-4 and TRBJ2-5, with TRBD2 identical over 9 bases. The CDR3 is 15 amino acids. Trimming took 0 bases from V and 5 from J; bases not matched to a gene: 4. The germline V gene encodes CDR1 MRHNA and CDR2 SNTAGT. CDR3 amino acids: CASSDSAGGLETQYF. CDR3 in DNA: TGTGCCAGCAGTGACTCGGCGGGAGGGCTTGAGACCCAGTACTTC.

On this clonotype itself: A much larger clone is a single base away; this may be a read error. This rearrangement joins TRBV18 to TRBJ1-3; TRBD1 is a possible D gene (5 bases). The CDR3 length is 15 residues. The V gene's germline CDR1 is KGHSH and CDR2 LQKENI. The CDR3: CASSPAGSSGTTIYF. The CDR3 nucleotides are TGTGCCAGCTCACCAGCAGGGAGCTCTGGAACCACCATATATTTT.

This clonotype was detected ten times or more. This chain connects TRBV19 to TRBJ1-5; 7 bases agree with TRBD1. This CDR3 spans 15 amino acids. V trimming: 5 bases; J trimming: 7 bases; junction bases outside the gene matches: 11. The germline V gene encodes CDR1 LNHDA and CDR2 SQIVND (reference sequence). The CDR3 spells CASSVQGKESQPQHF. The CDR3 DNA reads TGTGCCAGTAGTGTACAGGGGAAGGAATCACAGCCCCAGCATTTT.

This clonotype was picked up many times. The rearrangement joins TRBV27 to TRBJ2-5; maybe TRBD1 (5 bases). V lost 5 bases and J 5 bases, leaving 12 bases between the germline ends. The V gene's germline CDR1 is MNHEY and CDR2 SMNVEV (reference sequence). This CDR3 is 13 amino acids long. CDR3 sequence (DNA): TGTGCCAGCAGTACAGGCTCGCGGGAGACCCAGTACTTC. Translating it yields CASSTGSRETQYF.

This clonotype was observed at least ten times. J is TRBJ1-5 and V is TRBV2; TRBD1 matches 7 bases. CDR1 is SNHLY, CDR2 FYNNEI, per germline. The CDR3 sequence is 14 residues long. Trimming removed 6 bases from V and 9 bases from J; junction bases left unmatched: 11. CDR3 amino acids: CASRGTAGGWPQHF. The CDR3 region has the DNA TGTGCCAGCAGGGGGACAGCCGGAGGGTGGCCCCAGCATTTT.

The sample holds many counts of this clonotype. V gene TRBV3-1 combines with J gene TRBJ2-1; tentative D call: TRBD2 (7 bases). The CDR3 runs to 13 residues. Germline-derived CDR1 and CDR2 are LGHDT and YNNKEL (reference sequence). V was cut by 0 bases and J by 15 bases, with 15 bases left in between. The CDR3 is CASSQDRTRGMFF. In DNA, the CDR3 is TGTGCCAGCAGCCAAGACCGGACTAGGGGGATGTTCTTC.